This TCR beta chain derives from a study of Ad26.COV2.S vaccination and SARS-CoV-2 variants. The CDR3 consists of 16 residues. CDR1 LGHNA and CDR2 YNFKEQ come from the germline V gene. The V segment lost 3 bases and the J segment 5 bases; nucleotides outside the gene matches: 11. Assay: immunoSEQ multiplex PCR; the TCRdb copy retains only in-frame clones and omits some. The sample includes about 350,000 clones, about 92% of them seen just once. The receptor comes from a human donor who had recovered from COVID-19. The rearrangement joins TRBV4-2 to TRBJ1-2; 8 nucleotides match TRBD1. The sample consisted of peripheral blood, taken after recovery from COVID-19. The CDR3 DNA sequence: TGTGCCAGCAGCCAGCCCAACCAACAGGGGGGATATGGCTACACCTTC. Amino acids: CASSQPNQQGGYGYTF.